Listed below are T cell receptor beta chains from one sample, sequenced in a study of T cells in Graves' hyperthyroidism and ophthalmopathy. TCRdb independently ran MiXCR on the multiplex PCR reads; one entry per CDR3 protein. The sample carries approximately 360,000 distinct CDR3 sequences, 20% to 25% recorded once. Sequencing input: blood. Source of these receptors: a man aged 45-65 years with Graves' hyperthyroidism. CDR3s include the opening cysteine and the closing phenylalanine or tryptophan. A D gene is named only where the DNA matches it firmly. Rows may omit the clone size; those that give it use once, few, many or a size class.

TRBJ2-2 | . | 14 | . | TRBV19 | CASSITANTGELFF | TGTGCCAGTAGTATTACGGCAAACACCGGGGAGCTGTTTTTT
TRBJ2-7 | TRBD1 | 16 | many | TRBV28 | CASSSPRDRSSYEQYF | TGTGCCAGCAGTTCCCCTCGGGACAGGTCCTCCTACGAGCAGTACTTC
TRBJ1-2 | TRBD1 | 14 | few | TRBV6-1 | CASVLQGRNYGYTF | TGTGCCAGTGTGTTACAGGGGCGCAACTATGGCTACACCTTC
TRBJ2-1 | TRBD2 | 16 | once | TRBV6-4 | CASSLPAGGYENEQFF | TGTGCCAGCAGTCTACCAGCGGGAGGGTATGAGAATGAGCAGTTCTTC
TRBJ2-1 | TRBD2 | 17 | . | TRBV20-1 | CSARGLAGKSSYNEQFF | TGCAGTGCTAGAGGGCTAGCGGGGAAAAGCTCCTACAATGAGCAGTTCTTC
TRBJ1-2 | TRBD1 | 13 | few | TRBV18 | CASSLDRGRGYTF | TGTGCCAGCTCCCTGGACAGGGGTCGCGGCTACACCTTC
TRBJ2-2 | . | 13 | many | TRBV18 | CASSVQITGELFF | TGTGCCAGCTCAGTACAGATCACCGGGGAGCTGTTTTTT
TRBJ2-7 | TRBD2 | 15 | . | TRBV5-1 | CASSLASGSMYEQYF | TGCGCCAGCAGCTTGGCTAGCGGGAGTATGTACGAGCAGTACTTC
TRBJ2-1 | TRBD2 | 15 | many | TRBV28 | CASSGTSGVYNEQFF | TGTGCCAGCAGTGGGACTAGCGGGGTATACAATGAGCAGTTCTTC
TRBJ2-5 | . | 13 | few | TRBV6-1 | CASSYPTGETQYF | TGTGCCAGCAGTTATCCGACGGGAGAGACCCAGTACTTC
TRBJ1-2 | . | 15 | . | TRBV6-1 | CASSDVAGSFYGYTF | TGTGCCAGCAGTGACGTGGCAGGAAGTTTTTATGGCTACACCTTC
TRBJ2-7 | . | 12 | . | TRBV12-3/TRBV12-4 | CASSFDPYEQYF | TGTGCCAGCAGTTTTGATCCCTACGAGCAGTACTTC
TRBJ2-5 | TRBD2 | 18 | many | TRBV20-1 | CSARDRLAGAGPAETQYF | TGCAGTGCTAGAGATAGGCTAGCGGGAGCTGGGCCGGCTGAGACCCAGTACTTC
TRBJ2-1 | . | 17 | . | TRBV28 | CASSPAGLKSSYNEQFF | TGTGCCAGCAGCCCCGCCGGCTTAAAGAGCTCCTACAATGAGCAGTTCTTC
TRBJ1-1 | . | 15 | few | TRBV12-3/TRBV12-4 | CASSLARWENTEAFF | TGTGCCAGCAGTTTAGCGCGGTGGGAGAACACTGAAGCTTTCTTT
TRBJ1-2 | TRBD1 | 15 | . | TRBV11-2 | CASSQEGQVRYGYTF | TGTGCCAGCAGCCAAGAGGGACAGGTCCGGTATGGCTACACCTTC
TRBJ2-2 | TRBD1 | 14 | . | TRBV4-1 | CASSRDRGYGELFF | TGCGCCAGCAGCCGAGACAGGGGATACGGGGAGCTGTTTTTT
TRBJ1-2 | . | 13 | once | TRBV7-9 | CANSLEGPAGYTF | TGTGCCAACAGCTTAGAGGGGCCGGCGGGCTACACCTTC
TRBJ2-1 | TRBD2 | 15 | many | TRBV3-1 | CASSHRLAGHNEQFF | TGTGCCAGCAGCCACAGACTAGCGGGACACAATGAGCAGTTCTTC
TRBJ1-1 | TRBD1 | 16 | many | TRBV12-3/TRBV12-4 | CASSLGMGQWDTEAFF | TGTGCCAGCAGTTTGGGTATGGGACAGTGGGACACTGAAGCTTTCTTT
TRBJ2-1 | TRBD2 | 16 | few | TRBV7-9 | CASSPPSGSTYNEQFF | TGTGCCAGCAGCCCGCCTAGCGGGAGTACTTACAATGAGCAGTTCTTC
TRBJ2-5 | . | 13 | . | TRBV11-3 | CASSSLLAETQYF | TGTGCCAGCAGCTCCCTCCTAGCGGAGACCCAGTACTTC
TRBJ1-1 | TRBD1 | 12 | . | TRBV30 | CAWNRQGTEAFF | TGTGCGTGGAATAGACAGGGAACCGAAGCTTTCTTT
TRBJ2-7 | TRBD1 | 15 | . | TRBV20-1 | CSATGAIPISYEQYF | TGCAGTGCCACAGGGGCCATACCCATCTCCTACGAGCAGTACTTC
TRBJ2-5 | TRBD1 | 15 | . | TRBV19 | CASSVQGALQETQYF | TGTGCCAGTAGTGTTCAGGGGGCTCTCCAAGAGACCCAGTACTTC
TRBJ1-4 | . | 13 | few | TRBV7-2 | CASKLLYHEKLFF | TGTGCCAGCAAACTGCTATATCATGAAAAACTGTTTTTT
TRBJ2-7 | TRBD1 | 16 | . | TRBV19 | CASSTGTGAGTYEQYF | TGTGCCAGTAGTACCGGAACAGGGGCGGGCACCTACGAGCAGTACTTC
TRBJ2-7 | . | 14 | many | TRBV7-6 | CASSAGGVAYEQYF | TGTGCCAGCAGCGCCGGAGGGGTAGCCTACGAGCAGTACTTC
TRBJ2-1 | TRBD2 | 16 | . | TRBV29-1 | CSSPTSGGGGYNEQFF | TGCAGCTCCCCGACTAGCGGGGGGGGCGGGTACAATGAGCAGTTCTTC
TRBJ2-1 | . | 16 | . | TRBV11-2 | CASSANSGTSYNEQFF | TGTGCCAGCAGCGCAAATAGCGGAACGTCCTACAATGAGCAGTTCTTC
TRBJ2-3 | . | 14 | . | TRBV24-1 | CATSDEESTDTQYF | TGTGCCACCAGTGATGAGGAGAGCACAGATACGCAGTATTTT
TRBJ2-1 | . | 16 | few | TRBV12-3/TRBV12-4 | CASTFSQVGGRNEQFF | TGTGCCAGCACCTTTAGCCAGGTCGGGGGTAGGAATGAGCAGTTCTTC
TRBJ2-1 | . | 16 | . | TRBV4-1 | CASSPRAGGSYNEQFF | TGCGCCAGCAGCCCTCGAGCGGGTGGCTCCTACAATGAGCAGTTCTTC
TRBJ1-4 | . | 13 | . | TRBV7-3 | CASSWGPSGKLFF | TGTGCCAGCAGCTGGGGACCCTCGGGAAAACTGTTTTTT
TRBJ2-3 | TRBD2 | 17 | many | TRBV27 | CASSNLGLAGWADTQYF | TGTGCCAGCAGTAACCTCGGACTAGCGGGATGGGCAGATACGCAGTATTTT
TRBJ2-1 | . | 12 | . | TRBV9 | CASSGRGDEQFF | TGTGCCAGCAGCGGGAGGGGGGATGAGCAGTTCTTC
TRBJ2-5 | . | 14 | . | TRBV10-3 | CAISEPDFGETQYF | TGTGCCATCAGCGAGCCCGACTTCGGAGAGACCCAGTACTTC
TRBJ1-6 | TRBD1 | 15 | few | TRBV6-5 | CASSYDPGGRSPLHF | TGTGCCAGCAGTTACGATCCAGGGGGTAGGTCACCCCTCCACTTT